The 17 T cell receptor beta chains listed next were all sequenced from one sample in a study of shared clonotypes between healthy human individuals. TCRdb's copy holds only in-frame clones and misses some; the assay was immunoSEQ multiplex PCR. The profile shows under 750,000 clones, roughly 72% of them singletons. The sample was memory CD4+ T cells sorted from blood. Subset described: CD45RA-negative fraction. Receptors were obtained from a woman younger than 45 in good health.

This clone was found a few times. This chain connects TRBV5-1 to TRBJ2-1; D not certain. V was clipped by 0 bases and J by 3 bases, with 10 bases between them. This CDR3 has 15 residues. Per the germline V gene, CDR1 is SGHRS and CDR2 is YFSETQ. CDR3 in DNA: TGCGCCAGCAGCTTGGATCAGCCTCTCTACAATGAGCAGTTCTTC. Translating it yields CASSLDQPLYNEQFF. Full variable domain (remainder filled in from reference TRBV5-1 and TRBJ2-1): KAGVTQTPRYLIKTRGQQVTLSCSPISGHRSVSWYQQTPGQGLQFLFEYFSETQRNKGNFPGRFSGRQFSNSRSEMNVSTLELGDSALYLCASSLDQPLYNEQFFGPGTRLTVL.

The J gene is TRBJ2-2, the V gene TRBV11-3, with a possible D match to TRBD2 (6 bases). Germline assignment: CDR1 SGHNT and CDR2 YENEEA. The CDR3 is made up of 15 amino acids. The ends were cut back, 6 bases at V and 0 bases at J, with 11 bases in the middle. CDR3 coding DNA: TGTGCCAGCAGTATCGGCGGGACGAACACCGGGGAGCTGTTTTTT. This codes for CASSIGGTNTGELFF.

Turning to this clone: At the DNA level, this CDR3 is encoded by other sequences in the same sample as well. This chain uses TRBV2 with TRBJ1-1, with 7 bases lining up with TRBD1. Germline-derived CDR1 and CDR2 are SNHLY and FYNNEI. The ends lost 8 bases at V and 1 base at J; junction bases unmatched: 1. CDR3 length: 12 residues. The CDR3, as DNA: TGTGCCAGCCGGACAGGGAACACTGAAGCTTTCTTT. It encodes CASRTGNTEAFF.

This clone was found many times. V usage is TRBV6-1 and J usage is TRBJ2-6; D is tentatively TRBD1 or TRBD2 (5 bases each). V was trimmed by 3 bases and J by 0 bases, leaving 12 bases between them. Per germline, CDR1 MNHNS and CDR2 SASEGT. The CDR3 totals 17 residues. The CDR3 protein is CASSEGGTPSGANVLTF. The DNA of the CDR3 is TGTGCCAGCAGTGAGGGTGGGACCCCCTCTGGGGCCAACGTCCTGACTTTC.

The chain employs TRBV14 and TRBJ2-4; 9 bases map to TRBD1. After removal of 2 bases from V and 7 bases from J, the junction contained 9 bases not matched to a gene. CDR3 size: 16 residues. The V gene's germline CDR1 is SGHDN and CDR2 FVKESK. The CDR3 region has the DNA TGTGCCAGCAGCCAAACCCCTGGGACAGGGTGGAACATTCAGTACTTC. Amino acid sequence: CASSQTPGTGWNIQYF.

The V gene is TRBV7-2, the J gene TRBJ2-5; TRBD1 might be the D (5 bases). CDR1 SGHTA and CDR2 FQGNSA come from the germline V gene. The CDR3 length is 14 residues. V was pared by 5 bases and J by 2 bases, with 12 bases between. The CDR3 sequence is CASSPPTAQETQYF. CDR3 in DNA: TGTGCCAGCAGCCCTCCGACAGCGCAAGAGACCCAGTACTTC.

Regarding this clone: Other DNA sequences within the sample encode an identical CDR3. The J gene is TRBJ1-5, the V gene TRBV6-5; D is ambiguous. The V gene's germline CDR1 is MNHEY and CDR2 SVGAGI. Trimming took off 3 bases at V and 0 bases at J, with 6 bases between the two ends. The CDR3 spans 14 residues. DNA of the CDR3: TGTGCCAGCAGTTATGGAGGTAGCAATCAGCCCCAGCATTTT. Translation gives CASSYGGSNQPQHF.

This clone was counted a single time. The rearrangement links TRBV18 to TRBJ1-1; possibly TRBD1 for D (5 bases). With 6 bases removed from V and 0 bases from J, the gap between germline ends came to 29 bases. This CDR3 has 20 residues. Looked up from germline, CDR1 is KGHSH and CDR2 is LQKENI. CDR3 coding DNA: TGTGCCAGCTCTCCCCCGGGACGAACACGGGGAAGGGGCGTGAACACTGAAGCTTTCTTT. It encodes CASSPPGRTRGRGVNTEAFF. The variable domain in full, with the rest retrieved from reference TRBV18 and TRBJ1-1, is NAGVMQNPRHLVRRRGQEARLRCSPMKGHSHVYWYRQLPEEGLKFMVYLQKENIIDESGMPKERFSAEFPKEGPSILRIQQVVRGDSAAYFCASSPPGRTRGRGVNTEAFFGQGTRLTVV.

As to this clone: Other DNA sequences in the same sample also yield this CDR3. CDR3 sequence reads: CASSSSGQETQYF. The CDR3 nucleotides read TGTGCCAGCAGCTCTAGCGGCCAAGAGACCCAGTACTTC. The chain links TRBV7-9 to TRBJ2-5; TRBD2 matches 7 bases. Germline CDR1 and CDR2: SEHNR and FQNEAQ (reference sequence). J gave up 1 base and V 4 bases, and 0 bases lay outside the gene matches. The CDR3 extends over 13 amino acids.

The chain couples TRBV10-3 to TRBJ1-4; no clear D gene. Per germline, CDR1 ENHRY and CDR2 SYGVKD. V was trimmed by 0 bases and J by 8 bases, leaving 7 bases between them. The CDR3 consists of 13 residues. The CDR3 region has the DNA TGTGCCATCAGTGAGTCTTATGTGGAAAAACTGTTTTTT. Translating gives CAISESYVEKLFF.

V and J are TRBV11-3 and TRBJ2-3; tentatively, D is TRBD1 (6 bases). CDR1 is SGHNT and CDR2 is YENEEA in the germline V gene. CDR3 length equals 16 residues. Deletions cut 5 bases from V and 0 bases from J, with 15 bases between. The DNA of the CDR3 is TGTGCCAGCAGCACAGGACAGAGAACTAGCACAGATACGCAGTATTTT. Translating gives CASSTGQRTSTDTQYF.

The chain carries TRBV30 and TRBJ2-4; 8 bases align to TRBD2. Germline trimming cut 4 bases from V and 2 bases from J; bases unmatched to any gene: 7. Germline loops: CDR1 GTSNPN, CDR2 SVGIG (reference sequence). The CDR3 runs 15 residues. Here the CDR3 DNA reads TGTGCCTGGACCCCAGCGGGAGTAACCAAAAACATTCAGTACTTC. Translating it yields CAWTPAGVTKNIQYF.

The chain joins TRBV30 to TRBJ1-4, with TRBD1 as a possible D gene (5 bases). Germline V gene data show CDR1 as GTSNPN and CDR2 as SVGIG (reference sequence). This CDR3 is 12 amino acids long. Trimming removed 5 bases from V and 6 bases from J, with 10 bases in between. This chain's CDR3 is CAWCGTDEKLFF. In nucleotides, the CDR3 is TGTGCCTGGTGCGGGACCGATGAAAAACTGTTTTTT. Variable domain in full (rest from reference TRBV30 and TRBJ1-4): SQTIHQWPATLVQPVGSPLSLECTVEGTSNPNLYWYRQAAGRGLQLLFYSVGIGQISSEVPQNLSASRPQDRQFILSSKKLLLSDSGFYLCAWCGTDEKLFFGSGTQLSVL.

This sequence joins TRBV9 and TRBJ2-7, with TRBD1 as a possible D gene (6 bases). Trimming took off 0 bases at V and 7 bases at J, with 11 bases between the two ends. Germline V gene data show CDR1 as SGDLS and CDR2 as YYNGEE. The CDR3 runs to 13 residues. The CDR3 loop reads CASSVDPQGEQYF. CDR3 coding DNA: TGTGCCAGCAGCGTAGACCCCCAGGGGGAGCAGTACTTC.

Details on this clone: Because the CDR3's place on the DNA is in doubt, the DNA is left out and the CDR3 is given as listed by TCRdb. The V and J genes are TRBV19 and TRBJ2-1; the table assigns TRBD2, which was not confirmed against the DNA. The CDR3 length is 13 residues, termini included. CDR1 is LNHDA and CDR2 is SQIVND in the germline V gene (reference sequence). CDR3 amino acids: CASNRDFGNEQFF.

The V gene is TRBV9, the J gene TRBJ2-1; 7 bases agree with TRBD2. The J segment lost 7 bases and the V segment lost 3 bases, leaving 10 bases of the junction unmatched. The CDR3 sequence is 15 residues long. Germline V gene sequence: CDR1 SGDLS, CDR2 YYNGEE. Here the CDR3 DNA reads TGTGCCAGCAGCGCTACAGCGGGGAGTGTTAATGAGCAGTTCTTC. Protein sequence: CASSATAGSVNEQFF.

This rearrangement joins TRBV7-9 to TRBJ2-3; TRBD1 matches 7 bases. CDR3 length: 15 residues. Unmatched junction bases numbered 4, after V lost 1 base and J lost 3 bases. Germline V gene sequence: CDR1 SEHNR, CDR2 FQNEAQ (reference sequence). The CDR3 is CASSLGPGGTDTQYF. CDR3 nucleotides: TGTGCCAGCAGCTTAGGGCCAGGGGGTACAGATACGCAGTATTTT.